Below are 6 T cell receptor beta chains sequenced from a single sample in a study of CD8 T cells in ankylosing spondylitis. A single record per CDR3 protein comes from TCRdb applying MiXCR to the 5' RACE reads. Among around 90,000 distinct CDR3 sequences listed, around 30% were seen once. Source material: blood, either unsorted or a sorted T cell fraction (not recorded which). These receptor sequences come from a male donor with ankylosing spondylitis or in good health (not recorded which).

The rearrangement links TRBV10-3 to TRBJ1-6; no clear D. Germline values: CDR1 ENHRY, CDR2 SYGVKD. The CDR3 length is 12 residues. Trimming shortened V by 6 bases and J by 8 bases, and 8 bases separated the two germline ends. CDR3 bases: TGTGCCATCAGGTCTTCTGATTCACCCCTCCACTTT. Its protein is CAIRSSDSPLHF.

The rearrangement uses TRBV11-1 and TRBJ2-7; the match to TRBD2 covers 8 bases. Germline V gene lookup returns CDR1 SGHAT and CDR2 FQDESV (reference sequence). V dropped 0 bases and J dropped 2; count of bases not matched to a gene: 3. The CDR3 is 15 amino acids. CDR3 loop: CASSLATSEAYEQYF. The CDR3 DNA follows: TGTGCCAGCAGCTTAGCGACTAGCGAAGCCTACGAGCAGTACTTC.

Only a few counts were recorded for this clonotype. The CDR3 DNA reads as TGCGCCAGCAGCCTAACCCGGACAGGGCTGAGCGGCGGCTACACCTTC. It specifies CASSLTRTGLSGGYTF. The chain carries TRBV5-1 and TRBJ1-2; 8 bases line up with TRBD1. Trimming at V came to 4 bases and at J to 8 bases, leaving 16 bases not matched to a gene. This CDR3 is built from 16 residues. In germline, CDR1 is SGHRS, CDR2 YFSETQ.

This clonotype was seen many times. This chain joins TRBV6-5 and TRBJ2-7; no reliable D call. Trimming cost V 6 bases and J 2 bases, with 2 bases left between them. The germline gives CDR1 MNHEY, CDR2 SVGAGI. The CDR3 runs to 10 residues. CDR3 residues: CASRAYEQYF. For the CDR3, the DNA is TGTGCCAGCAGGGCCTACGAGCAGTACTTC.

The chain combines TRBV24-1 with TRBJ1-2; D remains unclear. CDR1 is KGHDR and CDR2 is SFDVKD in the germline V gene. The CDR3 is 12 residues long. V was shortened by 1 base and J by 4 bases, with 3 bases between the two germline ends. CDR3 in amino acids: CATSDLVYGYTF. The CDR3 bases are TGTGCCACCAGTGATTTAGTCTATGGCTACACCTTC.

CDR3 residues: CASSLWDRNSPLHF. For the CDR3, the DNA is TGTGCCAGCAGCTTGTGGGACAGGAATTCACCCCTCCACTTT. The J gene is TRBJ1-6, the V gene TRBV7-9, with 8 positions matching TRBD1. This CDR3 is 14 amino acids long. Per the germline V gene, CDR1 is SEHNR and CDR2 is FQNEAQ (reference sequence). J was trimmed by 7 bases and V by 3 bases; bases with no gene match: 2.